One sample yielded the 21 T cell receptor beta chains listed below, sequenced in a study of spatial heterogeneity in lung cancer. Study observations and caveats: Tumoral mutation counts were tracked by counts of expanded intratumoral alpha and beta TCRs.

Their target antigens are unknown. Time point given: sample taken at primary tumor resection. In TCRdb, the 5' RACE reads were re-called with MiXCR into one record per CDR3 protein. Of about 27,000 distinct CDR3 sequences detected, 7.1% appear once; the ten largest clones hold approximately 23%. The material sequenced was lung tumor tissue, taken at surgery. These receptors all stem from a male donor with early-stage non-small cell lung cancer.

This clonotype was counted ten times or more. V and J are TRBV27 and TRBJ2-1; 8 nucleotides line up with TRBD1. V lost 5 bases to trimming and J lost 8 bases; unmatched junction nucleotides: 8. CDR1 is MNHEY and CDR2 is SMNVEV in the germline V gene (reference sequence). This CDR3 region has 14 residues. The CDR3 spells CASSHRSTGDEQFF. The CDR3 DNA reads TGTGCCAGCAGTCACCGCTCGACAGGGGATGAGCAGTTCTTC.

This clonotype appeared a few times. The chain links TRBV10-3 to TRBJ2-3, with 16 positions matching TRBD2. Germline V gene sequence: CDR1 ENHRY, CDR2 SYGVKD. V trimming: 5 bases; J trimming: 1 base; junction bases outside the gene matches: 6. The CDR3 covers 18 residues. This CDR3 is CAISTGTSGGAGTDTQYF. CDR3 sequence (DNA): TGTGCCATCAGTACCGGGACTAGCGGGGGGGCCGGCACAGATACGCAGTATTTT.

The chain couples TRBV5-1 to TRBJ1-1; D is unclear. This CDR3 region has 14 residues. Between the trimmed V and J ends, which lost 4 bases and 1 base, there was a span of 11 bases. The germline gives CDR1 SGHRS, CDR2 YFSETQ. This CDR3 reads CASSHLTRNTEAFF. CDR3 DNA: TGCGCCAGCAGCCACCTGACAAGGAACACTGAAGCTTTCTTT.

This clonotype appeared many times. The chain joins TRBV4-2 to TRBJ2-3; TRBD2 is a possible D gene (6 bases). The CDR3 has 16 amino acids. Germline-derived CDR1 and CDR2 are LGHNA and YNFKEQ. The ends were cut back, 1 base at V and 0 bases at J, with 11 bases in the middle. CDR3 residues: CASSQARGTSTDTQYF. In DNA form, the CDR3 reads TGTGCCAGCAGCCAAGCGCGCGGGACTAGCACAGATACGCAGTATTTT.

This clonotype showed up many times. J is TRBJ2-1 and V is TRBV7-9, with D perhaps assigned TRBD1 or TRBD2 (5 bases each). CDR3 length: 15 amino acids. V was clipped by 5 bases and J by 4 bases, with 15 bases between them. Germline V CDR1 and CDR2: SEHNR, FQNEAQ (reference sequence). Here the CDR3 reads CASSRRDGRYNEQFF. In nucleotides, the CDR3 is TGTGCCAGCAGCCGACGGGACGGACGATACAATGAGCAGTTCTTC.

The chain combines TRBV20-1 with TRBJ1-5, with D possibly being TRBD1 (6 bases). Trimming pared 1 base from V and 4 bases from J, leaving 8 bases between. The germline CDR1 and CDR2 sequences are DFQATT and SNEGSKA (reference sequence). The CDR3 extends over 13 amino acids. CDR3 in amino acids: CSARGDRNQPQHF. The CDR3 coding sequence is TGCAGTGCTAGAGGTGACAGGAATCAGCCCCAGCATTTT.

The genes are TRBV7-9 and TRBJ1-6; TRBD1 agrees at 8 bases. Unmatched junction bases numbered 5, after V lost 3 bases and J lost 10 bases. The CDR3 extends over 14 amino acids. Germline V gene lookup returns CDR1 SEHNR and CDR2 FQNEAQ (reference sequence). In nucleotides, the CDR3 is TGTGCCAGCAGCTTGACAGGGGTCGGATCACCCCTCCACTTT. The encoded protein is CASSLTGVGSPLHF.

Ten or more counts support this clonotype. V gene TRBV7-9 combines with J gene TRBJ2-1; the match to TRBD2 covers 12 bases. With V trimmed by 4 bases and J by 8 bases, 3 bases remained unmatched. The CDR3 has 14 amino acids. CDR1 is SEHNR, CDR2 FQNEAQ, per germline (reference sequence). The CDR3: CASSSRTSGDEQFF. The DNA of the CDR3 is TGTGCCAGCAGCTCGAGGACTAGCGGGGATGAGCAGTTCTTC.

The J gene is TRBJ2-5, the V gene TRBV11-2; tentative D call: TRBD2 (5 bases). Trimming took off 5 bases at V and 4 bases at J, with 17 bases between the two ends. Germline values: CDR1 SGHAT, CDR2 FQNNGV. The length of the CDR3 is 15 residues. CDR3 in DNA: TGTGCCAGCAGCCGCACCGGGGTAGCCCGAGAGACCCAGTACTTC. Protein: CASSRTGVARETQYF. Based on the CDR3 plus reference TRBV11-2 and TRBJ2-5, the full variable domain is EAGVAQSPRYKIIEKRQSVAFWCNPISGHATLYWYQQILGQGPKLLIQFQNNGVVDDSQLPKDRFSAERLKGVDSTLKIQPAKLEDSAVYLCASSRTGVARETQYFGPGTRLLVL.

This clonotype has a count of ten or more. The chain joins TRBV28 to TRBJ1-6; D not certain. Trimming cost V 5 bases and J 0 bases, with 11 bases left between them. This CDR3 comprises 16 residues. Germline assignment: CDR1 MDHEN and CDR2 SYDVKM. The CDR3: CASSPMRSSYNSPLHF. CDR3 coding DNA: TGTGCCAGCAGTCCCATGAGGAGCTCCTATAATTCACCCCTCCACTTT.

Ten or more counts support this clonotype. The chain carries TRBV5-1 and TRBJ1-2, with TRBD1 identical over 11 bases. The junction had 18 bases not matched to a gene; V was cut back by 4 bases and J by 4 bases. Germline CDR1 and CDR2: SGHRS and YFSETQ. CDR3 size: 19 residues. The chain's CDR3 is CASSPRPPGQGESRYGYTF. CDR3 nucleotide sequence: TGCGCCAGCAGCCCTAGGCCCCCGGGACAGGGGGAATCTCGCTATGGCTACACCTTC.

A remark on this clonotype: The junction departs from germline at one end; a sequencing error may be responsible. The V call is TRBV2, the J call TRBJ2-1; 9 bases match TRBD2. CDR1 is SNHLY, CDR2 FYNNEI, per germline. The CDR3 totals 16 residues. In DNA, the CDR3 is TGTGCCAGCAGACAGATTAGCGGGAGCTCCTACAATAAGCAGTTCTTC. This gives the protein CASRQISGSSYNKQFF.

This clonotype was picked up many times. The chain carries TRBV9 and TRBJ1-1; D remains unclear. This CDR3 has 12 amino acids. The germline V gene encodes CDR1 SGDLS and CDR2 YYNGEE. Trimming stripped 3 bases from V and 5 bases from J, with 8 bases between. CDR3 sequence: CASSGRLTEAFF. The CDR3 nucleotides are TGTGCCAGCAGCGGGCGGTTGACTGAAGCTTTCTTT.

The genes are TRBV7-2 and TRBJ2-3; D unclear. V was pared by 1 base and J by 6 bases, with 8 bases between. The CDR3 contains 13 residues. Germline values: CDR1 SGHTA, CDR2 FQGNSA. The CDR3 DNA follows: TGTGCCAGCAGCTTAGTGAAGTCGGATACGCAGTATTTT. Protein product: CASSLVKSDTQYF.

The chain employs TRBV6-2 or TRBV6-3 and TRBJ1-1; TRBD1 might be the D (6 bases). This CDR3 spans 14 amino acids. V was clipped by 2 bases and J by 5 bases, with 12 bases between them. Germline CDR1 and CDR2: MNHEY and SVGEGT. The CDR3 sequence: CASSYGGAETEAFF. CDR3 DNA: TGTGCCAGCAGTTACGGGGGCGCGGAGACTGAAGCTTTCTTT.

This clonotype was found many times. The gene calls are TRBV27 and TRBJ2-7; D is perhaps TRBD2 (6 bases). The CDR3 has 14 residues. V lost 0 bases and J 10 bases, leaving 16 bases between the germline ends. Germline CDR1 MNHEY, CDR2 SMNVEV (reference sequence). The CDR3 region has the DNA TGTGCCAGCAGTTTATCACACAACGGGGGTCGTCAGTACTTC. Residues: CASSLSHNGGRQYF.

This chain uses TRBV4-3 with TRBJ1-6; the D is unclear. From germline, CDR1 is LGHNA and CDR2 YSLEER. V lost 4 bases to trimming and J lost 3 bases, with 10 bases between them. This CDR3 has 15 residues. This chain's CDR3 is CASSRKQNYNSPLHF. The DNA for the CDR3 is TGCGCCAGCAGCCGGAAACAGAACTATAATTCACCCCTCCACTTT.

This clonotype was counted many times. The rearrangement uses TRBV20-1 and TRBJ2-2, with a tentative D call TRBD2 (7 bases). CDR1 DFQATT and CDR2 SNEGSKA come from the germline V gene (reference sequence). The CDR3 totals 14 residues. V shed 3 bases and J shed 2 bases, with 10 bases lying between them. The CDR3 DNA is TGCAGTGCTAGGGCGGGGGCTAACACCGGGGAGCTGTTTTTT. This sequence encodes CSARAGANTGELFF.

At least ten counts were recorded for this clonotype. This chain connects TRBV20-1 to TRBJ2-3, with 8 bases aligning to TRBD1. CDR1 and CDR2 from the germline V gene are DFQATT and SNEGSKA (reference sequence). The ends lost 4 bases at V and 4 bases at J; junction bases unmatched: 1. CDR3 length equals 12 residues. The CDR3 DNA is TGCAGTGCTAAACAGGGGGCAGATACGCAGTATTTT. Translation: CSAKQGADTQYF.

This clonotype was seen ten or more times. The rearrangement uses TRBV15 and TRBJ2-1; no clear D. V was pared by 2 bases and J by 8 bases, with 10 bases between. CDR3 length equals 13 residues. The germline V gene has CDR1 LNHNV and CDR2 YYDKDF (reference sequence). CDR3 loop: CATSRQGYDEQFF. The CDR3 DNA follows: TGTGCCACCAGCAGACAAGGGTACGATGAGCAGTTCTTC.

This clonotype was seen many times. For the CDR3, the DNA is TGCAGTGCCTCAGTGTCCTACGAGCAGTACTTC. Translation: CSASVSYEQYF. This chain links TRBV20-1 with TRBJ2-7; D unresolved. Germline V gives CDR1 DFQATT, CDR2 SNEGSKA (reference sequence). The V end lost 6 bases, the J end lost 1 base, and 7 bases lay between the germline ends. CDR3 length: 11 residues.